This record looks at one T cell receptor beta chain sequence and its context. As yet, its antigen is unknown. The sample belongs to a study of CD8+ T cells in alopecia areata. Study details: Oral tofacitinib, 5 to 10 mg twice daily, was given in an open-label trial. Overall study findings and caveats: Normal-skin resident alphabeta T cells also appear among scalp sample sequences. Scalp and blood retained many expanded lesional clones during tofacitinib. For lesional scalp, especially alopecia totalis/universalis, clonality was higher than in normal scalp.

Treatment: oral pan-JAK inhibitor, 5-10 mg twice daily. cDNA serving as the sequencing template came from extracted, reverse transcribed RNA. Generated by immunoSEQ multiplex PCR, the TCRdb table keeps only in-frame clones and is missing some. The sample yields 40,000 to 45,000 clones, 80% to 95% seen once. The receptor's source is a human donor with alopecia areata. The starting material was CD8+ T cells sorted from blood, obtained at week 24, from a patient treated with tofacitinib.

CDR3 DNA sequence: TGTGCCATCAGTGAGATGCAGAGCTCTGGGGCCAACGTCCTGACTTTC. This sequence encodes CAISEMQSSGANVLTF. The rearrangement joins TRBV10-3 to TRBJ2-6, with D uncertain. The CDR3 consists of 16 residues. Trimming left V 2 bases short and J 0 bases short, with 8 bases between. CDR1 is ENHRY, CDR2 SYGVKD, per germline.